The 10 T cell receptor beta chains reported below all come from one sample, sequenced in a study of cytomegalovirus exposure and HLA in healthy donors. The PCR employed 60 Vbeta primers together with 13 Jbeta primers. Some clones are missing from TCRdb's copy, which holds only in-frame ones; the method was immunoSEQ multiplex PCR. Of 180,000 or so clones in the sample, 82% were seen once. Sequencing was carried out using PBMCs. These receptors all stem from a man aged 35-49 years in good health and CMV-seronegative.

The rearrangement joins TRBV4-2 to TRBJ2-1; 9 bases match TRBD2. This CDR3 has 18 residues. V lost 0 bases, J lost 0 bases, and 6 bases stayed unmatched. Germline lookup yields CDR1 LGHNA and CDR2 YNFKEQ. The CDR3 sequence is CASSQDLVAGVSYNEQFF. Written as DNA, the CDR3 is TGTGCCAGCAGCCAAGATTTGGTAGCGGGGGTCTCCTACAATGAGCAGTTCTTC.

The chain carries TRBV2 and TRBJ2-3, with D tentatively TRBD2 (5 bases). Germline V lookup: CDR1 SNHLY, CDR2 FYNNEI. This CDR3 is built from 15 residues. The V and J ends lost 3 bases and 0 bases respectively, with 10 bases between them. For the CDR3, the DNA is TGTGCCAGCAGTGATGAGCGGACTAGCACAGATACGCAGTATTTT. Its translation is CASSDERTSTDTQYF.

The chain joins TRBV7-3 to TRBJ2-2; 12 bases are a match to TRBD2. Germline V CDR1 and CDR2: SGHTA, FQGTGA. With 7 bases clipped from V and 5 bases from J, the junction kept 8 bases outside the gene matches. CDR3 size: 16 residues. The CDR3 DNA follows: TGTGCCAGCAAGCTAGCGGGAGGGCCGAGTACCGGGGAGCTGTTTTTT. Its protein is CASKLAGGPSTGELFF.

CDR3 in DNA: TGTGCCAGCAGTGGGACTAGCGGGGGGACTAACAATGAGCAGTTCTTC. It codes for CASSGTSGGTNNEQFF. J is TRBJ2-1 and V is TRBV6-6, with 15 bases matching TRBD2. Per the germline V gene, CDR1 is MNHNY and CDR2 is SVGAGI (reference sequence). The CDR3 is 16 residues long. V was pared by 5 bases and J by 5 bases, with 4 bases of the junction left unmatched.

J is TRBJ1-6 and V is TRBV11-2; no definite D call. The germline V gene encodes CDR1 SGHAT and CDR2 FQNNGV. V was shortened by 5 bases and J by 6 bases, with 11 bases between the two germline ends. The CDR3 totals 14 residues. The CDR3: CASSNPGRNSPLHF. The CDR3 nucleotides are TGTGCCAGCAGCAACCCGGGTCGTAATTCACCCCTCCACTTT.

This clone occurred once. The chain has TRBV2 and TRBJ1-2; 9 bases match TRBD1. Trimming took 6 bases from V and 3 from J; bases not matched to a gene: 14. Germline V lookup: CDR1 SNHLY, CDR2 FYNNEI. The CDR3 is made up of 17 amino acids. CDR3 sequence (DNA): TGTGCCAGCAGCCCCCGGGACAGGGTGATGGAGTACTATGGCTACACCTTC. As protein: CASSPRDRVMEYYGYTF.

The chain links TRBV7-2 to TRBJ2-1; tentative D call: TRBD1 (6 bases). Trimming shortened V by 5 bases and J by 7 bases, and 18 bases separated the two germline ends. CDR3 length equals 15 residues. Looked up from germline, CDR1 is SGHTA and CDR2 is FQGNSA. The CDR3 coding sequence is TGTGCCAGCAGCCCATTCGACGAGCAGGGGAATGAGCAGTTCTTC. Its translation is CASSPFDEQGNEQFF.

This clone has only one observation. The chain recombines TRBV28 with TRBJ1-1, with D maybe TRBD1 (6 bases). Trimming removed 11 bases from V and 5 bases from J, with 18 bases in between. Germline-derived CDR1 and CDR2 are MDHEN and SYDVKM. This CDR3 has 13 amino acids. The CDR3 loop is CACMLGAVTEAFF. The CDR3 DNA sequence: TGTGCCTGTATGCTGGGGGCTGTAACTGAAGCTTTCTTT. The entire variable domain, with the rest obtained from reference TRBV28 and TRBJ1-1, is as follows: DVKVTQSSRYLVKRTGEKVFLECVQDMDHENMFWYRQDPGLGLRLIYFSYDVKMKEKGDIPEGYSVSREKKERFSLILESASTNQTSMYLCACMLGAVTEAFFGQGTRLTVV.

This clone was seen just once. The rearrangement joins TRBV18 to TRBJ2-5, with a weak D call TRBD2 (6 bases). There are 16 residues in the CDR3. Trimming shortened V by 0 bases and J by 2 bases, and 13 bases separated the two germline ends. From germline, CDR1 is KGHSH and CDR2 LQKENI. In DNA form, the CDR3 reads TGTGCCAGCTCACCACCAATAGGAGGGAGTCAAGAGACCCAGTACTTC. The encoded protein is CASSPPIGGSQETQYF.

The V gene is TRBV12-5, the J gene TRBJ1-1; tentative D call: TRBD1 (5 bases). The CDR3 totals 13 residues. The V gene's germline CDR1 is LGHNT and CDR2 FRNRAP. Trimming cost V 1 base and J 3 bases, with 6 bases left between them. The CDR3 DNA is TGTGCTAGTGGTTTGGGCAGGGACACTGAAGCTTTCTTT. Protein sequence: CASGLGRDTEAFF.